Following are 27 T cell receptor beta chains from one sample sequenced in a study of OX40 agonist ivuxolimab in advanced cancers. TCRdb's copy holds only in-frame clones and misses some; the assay was immunoSEQ multiplex PCR. The data hold 82,000 or so clones, with roughly 90% observed a single time. The source material was CD4+ or CD8+ T cells sorted from blood, sampled in a trial of the OX40 agonist ivuxolimab. These receptors originate from an adult with an advanced solid tumor such as melanoma, head and neck, liver or kidney cancer.

The CDR3 DNA follows: TGTGCCAGTAGTATGGGACCAGCGTGGGAGCAGTACTTC. Protein sequence: CASSMGPAWEQYF. The rearrangement joins TRBV19 to TRBJ2-7; tentatively, D is TRBD1 or TRBD2 (5 bases each). Trimming cost V 3 bases and J 7 bases, with 13 bases left between them. The length of the CDR3 is 13 residues. Germline loops: CDR1 LNHDA, CDR2 SQIVND (reference sequence).

The J gene is TRBJ2-5, the V gene TRBV11-3; D is tentatively TRBD1 or TRBD2 (5 bases each). CDR1 and CDR2 from the germline V gene are SGHNT and YENEEA. Trimming stripped 5 bases from V and 4 bases from J, with 14 bases between. The CDR3 loop spans 14 amino acids. CDR3 residues: CASSPGALRETQYF. Here the CDR3 DNA reads TGTGCCAGCAGCCCCGGGGCCCTGAGAGAGACCCAGTACTTC.

The rearrangement uses TRBV6-6 and TRBJ1-2; tentatively, D is TRBD1 (6 bases). Deletions cut 11 bases from V and 5 bases from J, with 12 bases between. The CDR3 spans 11 residues. Germline-derived CDR1 and CDR2 are MNHNY and SVGAGI (reference sequence). This CDR3 reads CAGSTGYGYTF. CDR3 coding DNA: TGTGCCGGCTCGACAGGTTATGGCTACACCTTC.

This clone was seen only once. The chain has TRBV28 and TRBJ2-1, with 9 bases that match TRBD2. The CDR3 covers 14 residues. The V gene's germline CDR1 is MDHEN and CDR2 SYDVKM. Trimming cost V 6 bases and J 4 bases; bases outside gene matches: 4. CDR3: CASRAGGTYNEQFF. The CDR3 bases are TGTGCCAGCAGGGCGGGGGGGACATACAATGAGCAGTTCTTC.

J is TRBJ2-5 and V is TRBV18; D is perhaps TRBD2 (6 bases). CDR1 is KGHSH, CDR2 LQKENI, per germline. The CDR3 consists of 16 residues. V shed 3 bases and J shed 3 bases, with 17 bases lying between them. The CDR3 coding sequence is TGTGCCAGCTCACCGCCGGGACTGAACATAAAAGAGACCCAGTACTTC. This gives the protein CASSPPGLNIKETQYF.

This clone was picked up one time. This chain links TRBV29-1 with TRBJ2-3, with a possible D match to TRBD2 (6 bases). The V gene lost 4 bases and the J gene lost 4 bases, with 15 bases spanning the gap. This CDR3 comprises 14 residues. CDR1 is SQVTM, CDR2 ANQGSEA, per germline. Here the CDR3 DNA reads TGCAGCGTTGTCTTGGGAGGTCCTTCAGATACGCAGTATTTT. Translating it yields CSVVLGGPSDTQYF.

V usage is TRBV5-1 and J usage is TRBJ2-3; D is uncertain. Germline CDR1 is SGHRS and CDR2 is YFSETQ. The CDR3 sequence is 14 residues long. V shed 7 bases and J shed 6 bases, with 18 bases lying between them. As DNA, the CDR3 is TGCGCCAGCTCGTCGGGCTCCGGATCGGATACGCAGTATTTT. It encodes CASSSGSGSDTQYF.

The rearrangement links TRBV7-2 to TRBJ1-3; D call uncertain. CDR1 is SGHTA and CDR2 is FQGNSA in the germline V gene. Trimming took off 1 base at V and 7 bases at J, with 11 bases between the two ends. The CDR3 sequence is 14 residues long. The CDR3 region is CASSLDWTGNTIYF. The CDR3 DNA reads TGTGCCAGCAGCTTAGATTGGACGGGGAACACCATATATTTT.

V and J are TRBV27 and TRBJ1-2, with 10 bases matching TRBD1. With 8 bases clipped from V and 6 bases from J, the junction kept 6 bases outside the gene matches. This CDR3 is built from 13 residues. The germline gives CDR1 MNHEY, CDR2 SMNVEV (reference sequence). For the CDR3, the DNA is TGTGCCAGCTGGAGACAGGGGGCCCATGGCTACACCTTC. It codes for CASWRQGAHGYTF.

The chain joins TRBV6-5 to TRBJ2-7, with unresolved D. Trimming removed 2 bases from V and 3 bases from J, with 8 bases in between. This CDR3 has 13 amino acids. Germline V lookup: CDR1 MNHEY, CDR2 SVGAGI. The CDR3 coding sequence is TGTGCCAGCAGTTACCGACTCCACTACGAGCAGTACTTC. It encodes CASSYRLHYEQYF.

This chain connects TRBV7-8 to TRBJ1-6; D uncertain. The V end was cut by 6 bases, the J end by 9 bases, with 15 bases between. Per the germline V gene, CDR1 is SGHVS and CDR2 is FQNEAQ. CDR3 length equals 14 residues. CDR3 protein: CASSQGQPSSPLHF. CDR3 DNA: TGTGCCAGCAGTCAAGGCCAACCTAGTTCACCCCTCCACTTT.

The rearrangement joins TRBV5-3 to TRBJ2-3, with no clear D. TRBV5-3 is assigned to the ORF class and has an uncertain function. The CDR3 length is 15 residues. The germline V and J ends were trimmed by 4 bases and 1 base, with 13 bases remaining between them. The CDR3 DNA reads TGTGCCAGAAGCGGTGATGTTGAACGCACAGATACGCAGTATTTT. Encoded protein: CARSGDVERTDTQYF.

The chain uses TRBV2 and TRBJ1-5, with D perhaps matching TRBD1 (6 bases). The germline gives CDR1 SNHLY, CDR2 FYNNEI. This CDR3 is 13 amino acids long. Trimming left V 8 bases short and J 6 bases short, with 14 bases between. CDR3 DNA: TGTGCCAGCCGAGGGGGAATAGGTCAGCCCCAGCATTTT. Protein sequence: CASRGGIGQPQHF.

This clone came up once. The chain combines TRBV9 with TRBJ2-1; TRBD2 might be the D (5 bases). Germline assignment: CDR1 SGDLS and CDR2 YYNGEE. Trimming took 0 bases from V and 11 from J, leaving 15 bases between them. The CDR3 consists of 14 residues. The chain's CDR3 is CASSVGSGNPQQFF. DNA of the CDR3: TGTGCCAGCAGCGTAGGCTCGGGGAATCCCCAGCAGTTCTTC.

The gene calls are TRBV5-8 and TRBJ2-3; D is possibly TRBD2 (6 bases). The CDR3 runs 14 residues. CDR1 SGHTS and CDR2 YDEGEE come from the germline V gene. Trimming pared 9 bases from V and 10 bases from J, leaving 24 bases between. The CDR3, as DNA: TGTGCCACCGTTGCCGGGAGACCCGCGTTGGCGCAGTATTTT. It yields the protein CATVAGRPALAQYF.

The chain recombines TRBV28 with TRBJ1-5; D is possibly TRBD1 (6 bases). V was shortened by 7 bases and J by 0 bases, with 13 bases between the two germline ends. This CDR3 spans 15 amino acids. CDR1 is MDHEN, CDR2 SYDVKM, per germline. The DNA of the CDR3 is TGTGCCAGCAACGGGGGGGCTTATAGCAATCAGCCCCAGCATTTT. This gives the protein CASNGGAYSNQPQHF.

CDR3 in amino acids: CASSLRTILGYTF. CDR3 nucleotides: TGTGCCAGCAGTTTACGGACGATCTTGGGCTACACCTTC. This chain connects TRBV28 to TRBJ1-2; D not resolved. Germline-derived CDR1 and CDR2 are MDHEN and SYDVKM. The CDR3 has 13 amino acids. The V end was cut by 2 bases, the J end by 8 bases, with 12 bases between.

The chain recombines TRBV5-4 with TRBJ2-5, with D unclear. Germline CDR1 reads SGHNT; CDR2 reads YYREEE (reference sequence). Trimming shortened V by 1 base and J by 3 bases, and 13 bases separated the two germline ends. The CDR3 has 15 amino acids. The CDR3 DNA reads TGTGCCAGCAGCTTGAAGGAGCAGATTAAAGAGACCCAGTACTTC. Translating gives CASSLKEQIKETQYF.

The chain carries TRBV7-8 and TRBJ2-3; TRBD1 agrees at 9 bases. Germline V gene sequence: CDR1 SGHVS, CDR2 FQNEAQ. V lost 4 bases, J lost 4 bases, and 9 bases stayed unmatched. The CDR3 totals 16 residues. The chain's CDR3 is CASSSRRQGVSDTQYF. DNA for the CDR3: TGTGCCAGCAGCTCCCGGAGACAGGGGGTATCAGATACGCAGTATTTT.

The genes are TRBV4-1 and TRBJ2-7, with D perhaps matching TRBD1 or TRBD2 (7 bases each). CDR1 and CDR2 (germline): MGHRA, YSYEKL. This CDR3 region has 16 residues. Between the trimmed V and J ends, which lost 0 bases and 3 bases, there was a span of 15 bases. The CDR3 nucleotides are TGCGCCAGCAGCCAAGACCCGACAGGGAGGGGCTACGAGCAGTACTTC. Its translation: CASSQDPTGRGYEQYF.

The V and J genes are TRBV6-5 and TRBJ1-1; 7 bases are a match to TRBD1. In germline, CDR1 is MNHEY, CDR2 SVGAGI. With 6 bases clipped from V and 3 bases from J, the junction kept 7 bases outside the gene matches. This CDR3 has 14 residues. The CDR3 loop reads CASRPPQGHTEAFF. In nucleotides, the CDR3 is TGTGCCAGCAGGCCCCCACAGGGGCACACTGAAGCTTTCTTT.

The rearrangement uses TRBV5-4 and TRBJ2-3, with D unresolved. V was clipped by 1 base and J by 2 bases, with 8 bases between them. The CDR3 is 14 amino acids. Germline lookup yields CDR1 SGHNT and CDR2 YYREEE (reference sequence). DNA for the CDR3: TGTGCCAGCAGCTTGAGCAGAATCACAGATACGCAGTATTTT. It specifies CASSLSRITDTQYF.

The chain links TRBV10-3 to TRBJ1-3; D may be TRBD1 (6 bases). The V end was cut by 3 bases, the J end by 0 bases, with 21 bases between. The CDR3 covers 19 residues. Per the germline V gene, CDR1 is ENHRY and CDR2 is SYGVKD. The CDR3 region has the DNA TGTGCCATCAGTGAACCACTAGGGGCACAGGGACTCTCTGGAAACACCATATATTTT. This sequence encodes CAISEPLGAQGLSGNTIYF.

V is TRBV5-1 and J is TRBJ2-7; TRBD2 agrees at 9 bases. The CDR3 is 16 amino acids. V lost 3 bases to trimming and J lost 4 bases; unmatched junction nucleotides: 11. CDR1 and CDR2 (germline): SGHRS, YFSETQ. The CDR3 is CASSSGLAQSGYEQYF. The CDR3 DNA follows: TGCGCCAGCAGCTCAGGACTAGCGCAAAGCGGTTACGAGCAGTACTTC.

J is TRBJ2-7 and V is TRBV5-1, with a tentative D call TRBD1 (6 bases). This CDR3 contains 13 residues. Trimming removed 7 bases at V and 0 bases at J, with 11 bases between. Germline V lookup: CDR1 SGHRS, CDR2 YFSETQ. DNA for the CDR3: TGCGCCAGCGGCCGGGACAACTCCTACGAGCAGTACTTC. This sequence encodes CASGRDNSYEQYF.

The chain carries TRBV4-2 and TRBJ2-7, with D perhaps matching TRBD1 or TRBD2 (5 bases each). There are 16 residues in the CDR3. Germline V lookup: CDR1 LGHNA, CDR2 YNFKEQ. V was clipped by 1 base and J by 5 bases, with 18 bases between them. The CDR3 region is CASSQGLGTPTHEQYF. In DNA, the CDR3 is TGTGCCAGCAGCCAAGGCCTCGGGACCCCTACTCACGAGCAGTACTTC.

This rearrangement joins TRBV7-8 to TRBJ2-7; D call uncertain. Germline assignment: CDR1 SGHVS and CDR2 FQNEAQ. This CDR3 contains 14 residues. V was pared by 0 bases and J by 2 bases, with 8 bases between. CDR3 region: CASSLALVTYEQYF. The CDR3 nucleotides read TGTGCCAGCAGCTTAGCGCTAGTCACCTACGAGCAGTACTTC.